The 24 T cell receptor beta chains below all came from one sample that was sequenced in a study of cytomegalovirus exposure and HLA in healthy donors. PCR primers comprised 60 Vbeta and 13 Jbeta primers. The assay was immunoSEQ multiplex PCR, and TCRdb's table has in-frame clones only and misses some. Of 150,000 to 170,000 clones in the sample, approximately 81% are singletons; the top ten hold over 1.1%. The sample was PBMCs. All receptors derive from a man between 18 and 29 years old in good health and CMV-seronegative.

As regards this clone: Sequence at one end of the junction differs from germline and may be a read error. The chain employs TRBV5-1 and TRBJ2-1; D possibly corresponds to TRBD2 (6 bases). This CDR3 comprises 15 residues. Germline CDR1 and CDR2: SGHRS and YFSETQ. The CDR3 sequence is CASSLGGKSDNGQFF. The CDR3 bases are TGCGCCAGCAGCTTGGGCGGGAAGAGTGACAATGGGCAGTTCTTC.

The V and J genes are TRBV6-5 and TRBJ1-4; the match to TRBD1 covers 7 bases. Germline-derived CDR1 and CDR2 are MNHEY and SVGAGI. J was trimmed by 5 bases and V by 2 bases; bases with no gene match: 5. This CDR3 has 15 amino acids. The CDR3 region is CASSYLTGDNEKLFF. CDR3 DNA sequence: TGTGCCAGCAGTTACCTAACAGGGGACAATGAAAAACTGTTTTTT.

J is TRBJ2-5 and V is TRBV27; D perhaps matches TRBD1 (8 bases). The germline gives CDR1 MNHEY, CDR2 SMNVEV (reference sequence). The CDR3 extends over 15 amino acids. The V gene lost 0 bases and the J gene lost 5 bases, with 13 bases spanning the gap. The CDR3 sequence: CASSLSQGGWETQYF. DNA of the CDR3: TGTGCCAGCAGTTTATCACAGGGGGGGTGGGAGACCCAGTACTTC.

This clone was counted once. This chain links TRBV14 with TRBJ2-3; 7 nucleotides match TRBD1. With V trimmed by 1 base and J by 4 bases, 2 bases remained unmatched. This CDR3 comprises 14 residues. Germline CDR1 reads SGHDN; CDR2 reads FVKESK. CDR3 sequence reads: CASSQVQGADTQYF. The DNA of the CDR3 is TGTGCCAGCAGCCAAGTGCAGGGGGCAGATACGCAGTATTTT.

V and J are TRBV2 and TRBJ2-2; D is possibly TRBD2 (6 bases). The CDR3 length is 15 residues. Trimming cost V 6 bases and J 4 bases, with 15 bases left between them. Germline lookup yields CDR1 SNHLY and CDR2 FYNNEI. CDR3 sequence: CASSLGLPITGELFF. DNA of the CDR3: TGTGCCAGCAGCCTGGGACTTCCGATCACCGGGGAGCTGTTTTTT.

The CDR3 bases are TGTGCCTGGAGTAGGACTAGTTTAGAGACCCAGTACTTC. It specifies CAWSRTSLETQYF. The chain recombines TRBV30 with TRBJ2-5; 7 positions agree with TRBD2. Germline CDR1 is GTSNPN and CDR2 is SVGIG (reference sequence). The V gene end was trimmed by 2 bases and the J gene end by 4 bases; junction bases not matched to a gene: 4. The CDR3 covers 13 residues.

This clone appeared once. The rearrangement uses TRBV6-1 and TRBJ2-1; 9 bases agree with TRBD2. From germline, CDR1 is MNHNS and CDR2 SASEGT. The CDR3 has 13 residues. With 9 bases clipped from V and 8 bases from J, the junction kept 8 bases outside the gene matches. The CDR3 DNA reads TGTGCCAGTCTCACCGGGACTAGCTATGAGCAGTTCTTC. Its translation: CASLTGTSYEQFF.

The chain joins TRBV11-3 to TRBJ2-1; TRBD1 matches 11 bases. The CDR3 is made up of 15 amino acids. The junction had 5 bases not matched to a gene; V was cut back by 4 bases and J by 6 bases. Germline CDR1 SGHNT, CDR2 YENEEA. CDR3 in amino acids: CASSSRDRGSNEQFF. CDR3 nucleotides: TGTGCCAGCAGCTCACGGGACAGGGGGAGCAATGAGCAGTTCTTC.

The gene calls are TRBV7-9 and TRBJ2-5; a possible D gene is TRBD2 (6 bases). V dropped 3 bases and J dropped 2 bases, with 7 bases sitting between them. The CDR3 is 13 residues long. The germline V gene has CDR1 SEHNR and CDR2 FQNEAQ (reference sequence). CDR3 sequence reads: CASSFGGQETQYF. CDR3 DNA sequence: TGTGCCAGCAGCTTTGGGGGGCAAGAGACCCAGTACTTC.

CDR3 sequence: CASSSLTGTSLGDTQYF. The CDR3 DNA reads TGTGCCAGCAGCTCCCTAACCGGGACTAGCCTTGGGGATACGCAGTATTTT. V gene TRBV13 combines with J gene TRBJ2-3; TRBD2 agrees at 9 bases. Germline V lookup: CDR1 PRHDT, CDR2 FYEKMQ (reference sequence). The CDR3 sequence is 17 residues long. After removal of 4 bases from V and 6 bases from J, the junction contained 14 bases not matched to a gene.

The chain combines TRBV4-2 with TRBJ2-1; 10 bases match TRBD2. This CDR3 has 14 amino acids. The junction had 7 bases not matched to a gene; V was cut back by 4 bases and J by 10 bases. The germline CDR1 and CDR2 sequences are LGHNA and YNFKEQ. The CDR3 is CASSPLAGVSEQFF. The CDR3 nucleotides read TGTGCCAGCAGCCCCCTAGCGGGGGTTTCGGAGCAGTTCTTC.

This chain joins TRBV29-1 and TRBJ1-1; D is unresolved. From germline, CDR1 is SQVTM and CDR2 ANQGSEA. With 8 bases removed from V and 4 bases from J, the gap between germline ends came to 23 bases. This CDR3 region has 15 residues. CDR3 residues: CSPLGLERIVTEAFF. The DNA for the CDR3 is TGCAGCCCTCTTGGGTTGGAGAGAATCGTCACTGAAGCTTTCTTT.

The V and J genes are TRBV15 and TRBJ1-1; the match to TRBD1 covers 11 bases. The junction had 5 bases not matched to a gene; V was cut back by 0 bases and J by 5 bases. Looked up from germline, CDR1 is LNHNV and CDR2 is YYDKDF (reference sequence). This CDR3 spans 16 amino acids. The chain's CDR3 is CATSRDSGTGGTEAFF. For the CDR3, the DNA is TGTGCCACCAGCAGAGATTCCGGGACAGGGGGGACTGAAGCTTTCTTT. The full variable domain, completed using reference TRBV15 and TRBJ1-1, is DAMVIQNPRYQVTQFGKPVTLSCSQTLNHNVMYWYQQKSSQAPKLLFHYYDKDFNNEADTPDNFQSRRPNTSFCFLDIRSPGLGDTAMYLCATSRDSGTGGTEAFFGQGTRLTVV.

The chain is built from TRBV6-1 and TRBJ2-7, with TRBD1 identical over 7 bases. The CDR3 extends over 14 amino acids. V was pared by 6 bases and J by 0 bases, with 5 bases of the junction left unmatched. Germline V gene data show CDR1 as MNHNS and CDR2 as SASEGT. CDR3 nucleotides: TGTGCCAGCAGAGGGGGACAGAACTCCTACGAGCAGTACTTC. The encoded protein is CASRGGQNSYEQYF.

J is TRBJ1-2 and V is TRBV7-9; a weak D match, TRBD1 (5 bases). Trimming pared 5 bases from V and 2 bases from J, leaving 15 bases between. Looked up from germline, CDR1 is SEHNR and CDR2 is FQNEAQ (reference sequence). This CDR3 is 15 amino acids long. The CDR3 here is CASSPPGWGNYGYTF. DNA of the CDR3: TGTGCCAGCAGCCCGCCAGGGTGGGGAAACTATGGCTACACCTTC.

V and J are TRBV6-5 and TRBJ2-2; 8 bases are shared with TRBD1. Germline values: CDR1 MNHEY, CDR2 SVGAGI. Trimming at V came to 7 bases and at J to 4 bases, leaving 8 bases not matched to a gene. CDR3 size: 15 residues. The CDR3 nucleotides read TGTGCCAGCAACCCTGGGACAGGCGGCACCGGGGAGCTGTTTTTT. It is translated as CASNPGTGGTGELFF.

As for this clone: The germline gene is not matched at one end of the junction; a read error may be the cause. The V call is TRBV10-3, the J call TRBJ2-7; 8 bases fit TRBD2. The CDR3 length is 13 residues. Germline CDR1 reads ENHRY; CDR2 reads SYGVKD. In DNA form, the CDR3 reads TGTGCCATCAGTGGGACTAGCTCCCACGAGCAGTACTTC. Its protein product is CAISGTSSHEQYF.

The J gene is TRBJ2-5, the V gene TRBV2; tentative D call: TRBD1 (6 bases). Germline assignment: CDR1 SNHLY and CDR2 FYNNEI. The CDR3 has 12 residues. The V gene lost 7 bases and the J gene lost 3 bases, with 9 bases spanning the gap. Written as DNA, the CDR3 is TGTGCCAGCAACAGGGTCGAAGAGACCCAGTACTTC. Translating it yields CASNRVEETQYF. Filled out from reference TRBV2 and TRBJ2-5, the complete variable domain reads EPEVTQTPSHQVTQMGQEVILRCVPISNHLYFYWYRQILGQKVEFLVSFYNNEISEKSEIFDDQFSVERPDGSNFTLKIRSTKLEDSAMYFCASNRVEETQYFGPGTRLLVL.

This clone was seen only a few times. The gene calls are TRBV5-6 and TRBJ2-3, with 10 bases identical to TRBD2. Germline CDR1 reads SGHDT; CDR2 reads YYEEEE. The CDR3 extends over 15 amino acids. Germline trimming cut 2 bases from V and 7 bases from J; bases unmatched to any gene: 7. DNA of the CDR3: TGTGCCAGCAGCTTTGGGCTAGCGGGAGTAAATACGCAGTATTTT. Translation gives CASSFGLAGVNTQYF. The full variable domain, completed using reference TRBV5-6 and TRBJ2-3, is DAGVTQSPTHLIKTRGQQVTLRCSPKSGHDTVSWYQQALGQGPQFIFQYYEEEERQRGNFPDRFSGHQFPNYSSELNVNALLLGDSALYLCASSFGLAGVNTQYFGPGTRLTVL.

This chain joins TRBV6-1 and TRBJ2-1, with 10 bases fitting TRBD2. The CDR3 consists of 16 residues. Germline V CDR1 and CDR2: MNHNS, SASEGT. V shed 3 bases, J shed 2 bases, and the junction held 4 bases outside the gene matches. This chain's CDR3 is CASSDIAGGAYNEQFF. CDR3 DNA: TGTGCCAGCAGTGACATAGCGGGAGGAGCCTACAATGAGCAGTTCTTC.

The CDR3 loop is CASSPGTGGSGELFF. Written as DNA, the CDR3 is TGTGCCAGCAGTCCGGGGACAGGGGGCTCCGGGGAGCTGTTTTTT. The rearrangement uses TRBV6-5 and TRBJ2-2; 12 bases map to TRBD1. The germline V gene encodes CDR1 MNHEY and CDR2 SVGAGI. The CDR3 has 15 amino acids. V lost 5 bases and J lost 6; bases outside the gene matches: 4.

The CDR3 nucleotides are TGCGCCAGCAGCCCCGGGATAGGGTACAATGAGCAGTTCTTC. Translated: CASSPGIGYNEQFF. This chain connects TRBV5-1 to TRBJ2-1; D is perhaps TRBD2 (5 bases). Germline values: CDR1 SGHRS, CDR2 YFSETQ. The CDR3 consists of 14 residues. Trimming took 4 bases from V and 4 from J, leaving 12 bases between them.

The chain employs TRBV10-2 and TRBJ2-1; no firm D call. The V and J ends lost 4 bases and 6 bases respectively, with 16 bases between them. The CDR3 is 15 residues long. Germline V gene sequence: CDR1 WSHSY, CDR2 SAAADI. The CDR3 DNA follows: TGCGCCAGCAGTGGAGGCTACCGCCGGCTCAATGAGCAGTTCTTC. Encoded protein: CASSGGYRRLNEQFF.

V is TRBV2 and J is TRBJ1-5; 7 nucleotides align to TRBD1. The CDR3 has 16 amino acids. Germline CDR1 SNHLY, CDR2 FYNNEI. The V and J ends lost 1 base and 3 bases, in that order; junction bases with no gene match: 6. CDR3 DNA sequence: TGTGCCAGCAGTGAAGGCGCCGGGACAGACAATCAGCCCCAGCATTTT. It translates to CASSEGAGTDNQPQHF.